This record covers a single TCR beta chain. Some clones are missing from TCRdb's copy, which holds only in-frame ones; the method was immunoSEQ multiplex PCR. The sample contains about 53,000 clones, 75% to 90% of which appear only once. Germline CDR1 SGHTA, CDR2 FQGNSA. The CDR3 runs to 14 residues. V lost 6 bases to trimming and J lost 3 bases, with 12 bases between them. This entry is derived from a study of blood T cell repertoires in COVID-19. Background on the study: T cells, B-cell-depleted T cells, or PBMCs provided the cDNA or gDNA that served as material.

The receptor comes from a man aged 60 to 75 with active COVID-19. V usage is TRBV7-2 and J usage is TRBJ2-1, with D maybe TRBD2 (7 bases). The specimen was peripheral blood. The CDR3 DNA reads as TGTGCCAGCAGACCGGGGGGCAGCTACAATGAGCAGTTCTTC. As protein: CASRPGGSYNEQFF.